The 9 T cell receptor beta chains presented below share a single source sample, sequenced in a study of T cell changes during pregnancy in multiple sclerosis. Clones were read by immunoSEQ multiplex PCR, and TCRdb kept only the in-frame ones, dropping some. The sample lists tens of thousands of clones; 80% to 95% were seen once. The sample here was peripheral blood, taken in the third trimester of pregnancy. Receptor source: a female donor with multiple sclerosis, enrolled in a pregnancy study.

The V gene is TRBV6-5, the J gene TRBJ2-5, with 8 bases identical to TRBD2. J gave up 1 base and V 11 bases, and 3 bases lay outside the gene matches. The V gene's germline CDR1 is MNHEY and CDR2 SVGAGI. The CDR3 is 12 residues long. CDR3 in DNA: TGTGCCGTGCGGGGGGCCCAAGAGACCCAGTACTTC. Translating gives CAVRGAQETQYF.

The chain combines TRBV5-1 with TRBJ1-4; no reliable D call. The V gene lost 0 bases and the J gene lost 4 bases, with 7 bases spanning the gap. This CDR3 spans 14 amino acids. CDR1 is SGHRS, CDR2 YFSETQ, per germline. CDR3 in DNA: TGCGCCAGCAGCTTGGGGAACTATAATGAAAAACTGTTTTTT. It encodes CASSLGNYNEKLFF.

The chain combines TRBV11-2 with TRBJ1-5; D uncertain. Deletions cut 5 bases from V and 6 bases from J, with 14 bases between. CDR1 is SGHAT, CDR2 FQNNGV, per germline. The CDR3 covers 14 residues. The CDR3 bases are TGTGCCAGCAGCCCCGACGGGATCCGTCAGCCCCAGCATTTT. Translated, it gives CASSPDGIRQPQHF.

The chain couples TRBV19 to TRBJ2-1; D is undetermined. V shed 5 bases and J shed 6 bases, with 11 bases lying between them. This CDR3 region has 13 residues. Germline V gives CDR1 LNHDA, CDR2 SQIVND (reference sequence). The CDR3, as DNA: TGTGCCAGTAGTTGGAGTCTATCCAATGAGCAGTTCTTC. Translated: CASSWSLSNEQFF.

The chain carries TRBV30 and TRBJ1-4, with a tentative D call TRBD1 (5 bases). The germline V and J ends were trimmed by 4 bases and 8 bases, with 14 bases remaining between them. Germline assignment: CDR1 GTSNPN and CDR2 SVGIG (reference sequence). The CDR3 sequence is 13 residues long. In DNA, the CDR3 is TGTGCCTGGAACGGGCAGGGAGGCGAAAAACTGTTTTTT. It codes for CAWNGQGGEKLFF.

The J gene is TRBJ2-5, the V gene TRBV2, with 9 bases fitting TRBD2. This CDR3 has 15 residues. Germline assignment: CDR1 SNHLY and CDR2 FYNNEI. With V trimmed by 1 base and J by 4 bases, 4 bases remained unmatched. The CDR3 coding sequence is TGTGCCAGCAGTGAAGGTAGCGGGAGAAGAGAGACCCAGTACTTC. Its protein product is CASSEGSGRRETQYF.

The CDR3 DNA follows: TGTGCCAGCAGCTACTGGGAAACTAGCTCTGGGGCCAACGTCCTGACTTTC. This codes for CASSYWETSSGANVLTF. The V call is TRBV7-9, the J call TRBJ2-6, with TRBD2 as a possible D gene (5 bases). V shed 4 bases and J shed 0 bases, with 13 bases lying between them. Germline loops: CDR1 SEHNR, CDR2 FQNEAQ (reference sequence). The CDR3 loop spans 17 amino acids.

This clone was seen a single time. The rearrangement uses TRBV5-1 and TRBJ2-1; 11 bases are a match to TRBD2. Per germline, CDR1 SGHRS and CDR2 YFSETQ. CDR3 size: 15 residues. The V and J ends lost 4 bases and 10 bases, in that order; junction bases with no gene match: 10. CDR3 sequence: CASSEGTSGLQEQFF. CDR3 bases: TGCGCCAGCAGCGAGGGGACTAGCGGATTACAGGAGCAGTTCTTC.

This clone has just a few counts. The chain couples TRBV4-2 to TRBJ1-2, with D maybe TRBD1 (5 bases). Germline V CDR1 and CDR2: LGHNA, YNFKEQ. This CDR3 region has 15 residues. The V end lost 0 bases, the J end lost 2 bases, and 10 bases lay between the germline ends. CDR3 DNA sequence: TGTGCCAGCAGCCAAGATTGGCAGGGAAACTATGGCTACACCTTC. Its protein product is CASSQDWQGNYGYTF.